This T cell receptor (beta chain) was sequenced during a study of beta chain features in type 1 diabetes. The sequenced template was cDNA made from the entire isolated RNA. Here immunoSEQ multiplex PCR was the method, and the copy in TCRdb shows in-frame clones only, minus some. The sample carries some 900,000 clones, 17% recorded once. Sort purity for all populations was recorded as exceeding 98%. Germline lookup yields CDR1 MNHEY and CDR2 SMNVEV (reference sequence). The CDR3 is made up of 15 amino acids. The V and J ends lost 5 bases and 5 bases respectively, with 19 bases between them. The sequence derives from a woman between 18 and 29 years old in good health. The sample taken for sequencing was naive CD4+ T cells from blood. The rearrangement joins TRBV27 to TRBJ2-7; tentative D call: TRBD2 (5 bases). CDR3 amino acids: CASSPLAGGVHEQYF. CDR3 in DNA: TGTGCCAGCAGTCCGCTCGCAGGAGGAGTCCACGAGCAGTACTTC.